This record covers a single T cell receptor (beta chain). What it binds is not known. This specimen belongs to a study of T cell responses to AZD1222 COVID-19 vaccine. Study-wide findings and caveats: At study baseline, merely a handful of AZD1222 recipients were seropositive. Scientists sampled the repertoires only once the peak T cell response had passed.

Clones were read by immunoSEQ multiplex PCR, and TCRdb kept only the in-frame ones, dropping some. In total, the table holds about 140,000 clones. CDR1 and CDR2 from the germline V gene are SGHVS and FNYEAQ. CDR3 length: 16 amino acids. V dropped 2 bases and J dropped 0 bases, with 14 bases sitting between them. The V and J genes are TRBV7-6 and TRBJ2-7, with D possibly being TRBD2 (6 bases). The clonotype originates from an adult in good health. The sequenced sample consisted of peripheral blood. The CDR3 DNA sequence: TGTGCCAGCAGCTTACGTTCGGGGGAGAGCTCCTACGAGCAGTACTTC. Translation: CASSLRSGESSYEQYF.